This T cell receptor beta chain was documented in a study of tumor-infiltrating lymphocytes in primary liver carcinoma. This clonotype was recorded only once. Its target is unknown. Germline is not matched at one junction end, which may reflect a read error. Overall study findings and caveats: Overlap between tumor regions exceeded overlap of tumor with adjacent tissue or blood. Only about 8-25% of top clones spanned all five tumor regions. A significantly higher top-250-clone fraction was found in tumors than in blood (p = 0.039).

The CDR3 consists of 13 residues. The germline V gene has CDR1 SGHAT and CDR2 FQNNGV. With a constant-region primer, TCR beta cDNA was made from 400 to 550 ng of total RNA. Generation of the TCR beta libraries relied on three nested multiplex PCR rounds using slightly modified ARM-PCR. Amplification in the first two PCR rounds was performed using TRBV1-TRBV30 forward primers and a C-beta reverse primer for 10 cycles each. TCRdb used MiXCR to reprocess the multiplex PCR reads, holding one entry per CDR3 protein. In the table there are about 130,000 distinct CDR3 sequences, 55% to 75% of which are singletons. The tissue used was unsorted bulk material of about 19-33 mg. RNA and DNA were co-extracted from it with the AllPrep DNA/RNA mini kit. No patient had received treatment, and all had chronic HBV infection.

The sample consisted of liver tumor tissue from sampling region 3. Subset indicated: tumor region T3, left-lateral pole. The receptor's source is a woman aged 55-75 years with primary liver carcinoma and hepatitis B virus infection. The V and J genes are TRBV11-2 and TRBJ2-7; the D gene is possibly TRBD2 (6 bases). The CDR3 loop is CASGLTSWSEQYF. The CDR3 DNA follows: TGTGCCAGCGGCTTAACTAGCTGGAGTGAGCAGTACTTC. Looking up the rest from reference TRBV11-2 and TRBJ2-7 gives the full variable domain: EAGVAQSPRYKIIEKRQSVAFWCNPISGHATLYWYQQILGQGPKLLIQFQNNGVVDDSQLPKDRFSAERLKGVDSTLKIQPAKLEDSAVYLCASGLTSWSEQYFGPGTRLTVT.